This T cell receptor (beta chain) was found in a study of T cell responses to AZD1222 COVID-19 vaccine. Study results and limitations: Clonal diversity was possibly underestimated, and the donors were mostly white British, with more females. Regions 160-218 and 743-854 held dominance among vaccine-associated CD4 TCRs, which spanned spike.

Concerning this clone itself: Its matching antigen is unknown.

V was trimmed by 5 bases and J by 3 bases, leaving 10 bases between them. CDR1 is SGHTA and CDR2 is FQGNSA in the germline V gene. The CDR3 runs to 13 residues. The assay was immunoSEQ multiplex PCR, and TCRdb's table has in-frame clones only and misses some. The data show around 94,000 clones, approximately 91% seen once. The receptor was isolated from an adult in good health. Sequenced here: peripheral blood, sampled on day 0 of AZD1222 vaccination. The genes are TRBV7-2 and TRBJ1-1, with D maybe TRBD1 (6 bases). CDR3 residues: CASSQDSDTEAFF. In DNA form, the CDR3 reads TGTGCCAGCAGCCAGGACAGCGACACTGAAGCTTTCTTT.